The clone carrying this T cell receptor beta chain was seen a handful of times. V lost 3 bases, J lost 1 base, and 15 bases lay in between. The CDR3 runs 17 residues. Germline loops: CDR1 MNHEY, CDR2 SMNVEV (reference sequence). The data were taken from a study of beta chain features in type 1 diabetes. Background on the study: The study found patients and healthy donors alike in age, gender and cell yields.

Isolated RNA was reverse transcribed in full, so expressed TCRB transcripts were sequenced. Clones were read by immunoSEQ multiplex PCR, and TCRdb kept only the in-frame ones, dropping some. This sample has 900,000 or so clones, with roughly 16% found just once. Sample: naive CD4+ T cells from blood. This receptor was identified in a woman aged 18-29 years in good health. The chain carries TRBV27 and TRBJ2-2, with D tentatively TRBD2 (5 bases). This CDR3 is CASSFAGLGENTGELFF. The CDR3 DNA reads TGTGCCAGCAGTTTTGCAGGTCTCGGGGAGAACACCGGGGAGCTGTTTTTT.